This T cell receptor (beta chain) was sequenced during a study of cytomegalovirus exposure and HLA in healthy donors. Study findings and constraints: TCR beta V- and J-gene trimming, according to a later analysis, was linked to a missense DCLRE1C variant. In vitro, three CMV-associated chains proved specific for CMV antigens. According to an earlier analysis, most TCR beta V segments yielded productive rearrangements about 90% or about 30% of the time.

The PCR used 60 Vbeta and 13 Jbeta primers. Sequencing used immunoSEQ multiplex PCR; TCRdb keeps in-frame clones, though not all of them. The sample includes more than 85,000 clones, approximately 70% of them seen just once. In regard to this clone: Its antigen is unidentified.

Trimming took 5 bases from V and 6 from J; bases not matched to a gene: 12. The CDR3 length is 14 residues. Looked up from germline, CDR1 is GTSNPN and CDR2 is SVGIG (reference sequence). Sequenced input: PBMCs. This TCR derives from a young man in good health and CMV-seronegative. The chain joins TRBV30 to TRBJ2-7, with TRBD1 identical over 8 bases. Here the CDR3 DNA reads TGTGCCTGGGGATCAGGGGGCCCTAGGCTCGAGCAGTACTTC. Protein product: CAWGSGGPRLEQYF.